A single sample gave rise to the 29 T cell receptor beta chains below, sequenced in a study of blood T cell repertoires in COVID-19. The table came from immunoSEQ multiplex PCR; TCRdb's copy has only in-frame clones and leaves some out. The sample contains 190,000 or so clones, roughly 86% of which appear only once. Sequencing was performed on peripheral blood. These receptors all stem from a middle-aged man with active or convalescent COVID-19.

The chain has TRBV28 and TRBJ2-5; TRBD2 is a possible D gene (6 bases). Trimming removed 2 bases at V and 2 bases at J, with 18 bases between. The CDR3 is 17 residues long. Germline V gene data show CDR1 as MDHEN and CDR2 as SYDVKM. CDR3 protein: CASSLRGVVRGQETQYF. Written as DNA, the CDR3 is TGTGCCAGCAGTTTAAGGGGAGTGGTACGGGGGCAAGAGACCCAGTACTTC.

This rearrangement joins TRBV5-4 to TRBJ2-7, with D perhaps matching TRBD1 (6 bases). Germline-derived CDR1 and CDR2 are SGHNT and YYREEE (reference sequence). Between the trimmed V and J ends, which lost 5 bases and 3 bases, there was a span of 12 bases. The CDR3 is 13 residues long. The CDR3 loop reads CASRPQGIYEQYF. The CDR3 DNA reads as TGTGCCAGCAGGCCGCAGGGGATCTACGAGCAGTACTTC.

This chain connects TRBV29-1 to TRBJ2-2, with D unclear. In germline, CDR1 is SQVTM, CDR2 ANQGSEA. V lost 4 bases and J 1 base, leaving 10 bases between the germline ends. This CDR3 region has 14 residues. CDR3 nucleotide sequence: TGCAGCGTTGGCCCCCCCGGGAACACCGGGGAGCTGTTTTTT. Translating it yields CSVGPPGNTGELFF.

The sample holds one count of this clone. V usage is TRBV4-1 and J usage is TRBJ1-1, with D possibly being TRBD1 (6 bases). The V gene's germline CDR1 is MGHRA and CDR2 YSYEKL. The CDR3 contains 15 residues. Trimming cost V 0 bases and J 1 base, with 9 bases left between them. The CDR3 nucleotides are TGCGCCAGCAGCCAAGAATGGACAGCGAACACTGAAGCTTTCTTT. It translates to CASSQEWTANTEAFF.

This clone was found a few times. CDR3 sequence (DNA): TGCGCCAGCAGCTTAAGGGCGGGAAGAATCAACAATGAGCAGTTCTTC. It encodes CASSLRAGRINNEQFF. The chain carries TRBV5-1 and TRBJ2-1, with D perhaps TRBD2 (6 bases). Trimming left V 2 bases short and J 5 bases short, with 17 bases between. Germline values: CDR1 SGHRS, CDR2 YFSETQ. The CDR3 totals 16 residues.

V is TRBV4-2 and J is TRBJ1-1; D is possibly TRBD1 (5 bases). The CDR3 covers 15 residues. Trimming removed 0 bases at V and 3 bases at J, with 11 bases between. Germline V CDR1 and CDR2: LGHNA, YNFKEQ. CDR3 residues: CASSQDPDRDTEAFF. The CDR3 bases are TGTGCCAGCAGCCAAGATCCCGACAGAGACACTGAAGCTTTCTTT.

The V and J genes are TRBV9 and TRBJ2-4, with D perhaps matching TRBD1 (7 bases). The V end lost 2 bases, the J end lost 5 bases, and 14 bases lay between the germline ends. Per germline, CDR1 SGDLS and CDR2 YYNGEE. The CDR3 consists of 15 residues. CDR3 protein: CASSVEGQIQNIQYF. DNA for the CDR3: TGTGCCAGCAGCGTGGAGGGACAGATCCAAAACATTCAGTACTTC.

The chain joins TRBV4-1 to TRBJ1-2, with D perhaps TRBD1 (5 bases). Germline V gene lookup returns CDR1 MGHRA and CDR2 YSYEKL. The CDR3 runs 15 residues. V shed 0 bases and J shed 8 bases, with 16 bases lying between them. CDR3: CASSQDPGEGEGYTF. The CDR3 DNA reads as TGCGCCAGCAGCCAAGATCCGGGGGAGGGAGAGGGCTACACCTTC.

This CDR3 is CATSNQGVIYGYTF. Here the CDR3 DNA reads TGTGCCACCAGCAATCAGGGGGTTATCTATGGCTACACCTTC. This sequence joins TRBV15 and TRBJ1-2; 7 nucleotides match TRBD1. This CDR3 has 14 amino acids. V lost 4 bases and J lost 4; bases outside the gene matches: 6. Germline lookup yields CDR1 LNHNV and CDR2 YYDKDF (reference sequence).

The rearrangement uses TRBV11-3 and TRBJ1-1; D not certain. CDR3 length equals 15 residues. Germline CDR1 reads SGHNT; CDR2 reads YENEEA. The ends were cut back, 5 bases at V and 4 bases at J, with 17 bases in the middle. The CDR3 protein is CASSPREGRSTEAFF. The CDR3 DNA sequence: TGTGCCAGCAGCCCCCGCGAGGGTCGGAGCACTGAAGCTTTCTTT.

V gene TRBV15 combines with J gene TRBJ1-2; the D gene is possibly TRBD1 (6 bases). The CDR3 contains 16 residues. With 1 base removed from V and 1 base from J, the gap between germline ends came to 13 bases. CDR1 is LNHNV, CDR2 YYDKDF, per germline (reference sequence). The CDR3 nucleotides read TGTGCCACCAGCAGAGGATGGGGGCAGCTTAACTATGGCTACACCTTC. Its translation is CATSRGWGQLNYGYTF.

CDR3 in DNA: TGCAGCGCCACAGGGAATGGTAATTCACCCCTCCACTTT. Translation: CSATGNGNSPLHF. The V gene is TRBV29-1, the J gene TRBJ1-6; D might be TRBD1 (6 bases). Trimming took off 7 bases at V and 6 bases at J, with 13 bases between the two ends. Per germline, CDR1 SQVTM and CDR2 ANQGSEA. The CDR3 spans 13 residues.

V is TRBV11-2 and J is TRBJ2-7; 10 bases match TRBD1. Per germline, CDR1 SGHAT and CDR2 FQNNGV. The CDR3 contains 15 residues. Trimming took 5 bases from V and 2 from J; bases not matched to a gene: 6. The CDR3 is CASSPRDRGPYEQYF. DNA of the CDR3: TGTGCCAGCAGCCCGCGGGACAGGGGACCCTACGAGCAGTACTTC.

V gene TRBV19 combines with J gene TRBJ1-5; D is ambiguous. V lost 4 bases and J lost 5, with 9 bases in between. The CDR3 has 13 residues. CDR1 and CDR2 from the germline V gene are LNHDA and SQIVND (reference sequence). The CDR3 loop is CASSTELYQPQHF. The CDR3 region has the DNA TGTGCCAGTAGTACCGAACTATATCAGCCCCAGCATTTT.

The chain joins TRBV12-5 to TRBJ1-6; 10 positions match TRBD1. The length of the CDR3 is 15 residues. Germline trimming cut 3 bases from V and 10 bases from J; bases unmatched to any gene: 6. From germline, CDR1 is LGHNT and CDR2 FRNRAP. CDR3 bases: TGTGCTAGTGGTTTTACCGGGACAGGGGACTCACCCCTCCACTTT. Translation: CASGFTGTGDSPLHF.

The rearrangement uses TRBV4-2 and TRBJ2-3; 12 nucleotides match TRBD1. The V and J ends lost 0 bases and 0 bases, in that order; junction bases with no gene match: 16. This CDR3 comprises 22 residues. CDR1 and CDR2 (germline): LGHNA, YNFKEQ. CDR3 DNA sequence: TGTGCCAGCAGCCAAGAGGCCGGGGGACAGGGGGCTTTGGGGTCTAGCACAGATACGCAGTATTTT. Its protein is CASSQEAGGQGALGSSTDTQYF.

The chain combines TRBV29-1 with TRBJ1-1; D may be TRBD1 (5 bases). This CDR3 contains 13 residues. Per the germline V gene, CDR1 is SQVTM and CDR2 is ANQGSEA. Trimming left V 5 bases short and J 2 bases short, with 12 bases between. CDR3 sequence reads: CSVIWGGNTEAFF. In nucleotides, the CDR3 is TGCAGCGTTATATGGGGGGGAAACACTGAAGCTTTCTTT.

DNA of the CDR3: TGTGCCAGCAGCCCCGGACAGAAGTCTGTGGCAGCTTTCTTT. Translation: CASSPGQKSVAAFF. V usage is TRBV7-9 and J usage is TRBJ1-1; TRBD1 is a possible D gene (6 bases). The CDR3 loop spans 14 amino acids. Germline loops: CDR1 SEHNR, CDR2 FQNEAQ (reference sequence). V lost 5 bases to trimming and J lost 10 bases, with 20 bases between them.

The chain links TRBV27 to TRBJ1-4; 9 positions match TRBD1. The germline gives CDR1 MNHEY, CDR2 SMNVEV (reference sequence). The V gene end was trimmed by 5 bases and the J gene end by 7 bases; junction bases not matched to a gene: 8. The CDR3 has 15 residues. The CDR3 coding sequence is TGTGCCAGCAGTCCCCGGACAGGGGTGCGTGAAAAACTGTTTTTT. The encoded protein is CASSPRTGVREKLFF.

This rearrangement joins TRBV6-6 to TRBJ2-1; 9 positions agree with TRBD2. The J segment lost 4 bases and the V segment lost 5 bases, leaving 12 bases of the junction unmatched. From germline, CDR1 is MNHNY and CDR2 SVGAGI (reference sequence). The CDR3 loop spans 17 amino acids. Here the CDR3 DNA reads TGTGCCAGCAGTCCGGGACTTGGCGGGGGGGCATACAATGAGCAGTTCTTC. Translation gives CASSPGLGGGAYNEQFF.

The V and J genes are TRBV4-1 and TRBJ2-5; a possible D gene is TRBD1 (5 bases). The V gene's germline CDR1 is MGHRA and CDR2 YSYEKL. The V end was cut by 0 bases, the J end by 1 base, with 9 bases between. The CDR3 has 15 amino acids. The CDR3 protein is CASSQDGRGQETQYF. CDR3 sequence (DNA): TGCGCCAGCAGCCAAGATGGTAGGGGCCAAGAGACCCAGTACTTC.

The genes are TRBV5-1 and TRBJ2-1, with 9 bases that match TRBD1. V was pared by 4 bases and J by 7 bases, with 6 bases of the junction left unmatched. The germline CDR1 and CDR2 sequences are SGHRS and YFSETQ. The length of the CDR3 is 14 residues. The CDR3 DNA follows: TGCGCCAGCAGCGCCGGGACAGGGATGAATGAGCAGTTCTTC. Translated, it gives CASSAGTGMNEQFF.

The gene calls are TRBV28 and TRBJ1-5; D may be TRBD1 (6 bases). This CDR3 is 14 amino acids long. V was cut by 6 bases and J by 3 bases, with 12 bases left in between. CDR1 is MDHEN, CDR2 SYDVKM, per germline. The CDR3 sequence is CASSKGGANQPQHF. The CDR3 coding sequence is TGTGCCAGCAGCAAGGGGGGGGCCAATCAGCCCCAGCATTTT.

The chain recombines TRBV10-3 with TRBJ1-1; the D gene is possibly TRBD1 (5 bases). Germline lookup yields CDR1 ENHRY and CDR2 SYGVKD. Trimming pared 10 bases from V and 5 bases from J, leaving 17 bases between. The CDR3 loop spans 13 amino acids. CDR3 sequence reads: CANRDSGGTEAFF. CDR3 bases: TGTGCCAACCGGGACTCGGGTGGTACTGAAGCTTTCTTT.

The chain recombines TRBV5-6 with TRBJ1-2; the D is unclear. The CDR3 has 15 amino acids. Germline V gene lookup returns CDR1 SGHDT and CDR2 YYEEEE. V was clipped by 3 bases and J by 1 base, with 13 bases between them. The CDR3 here is CASSYPLRINYGYTF. DNA of the CDR3: TGTGCCAGCAGCTACCCCCTGAGGATTAACTATGGCTACACCTTC.

The genes are TRBV3-1 (or the pseudogene TRBV3-2) and TRBJ2-4, with D possibly being TRBD1 (6 bases). Germline values: CDR1 LGHDT, CDR2 YNNKEL (reference sequence). The CDR3 extends over 15 amino acids. Trimming removed 3 bases at V and 1 base at J, with 10 bases between. The CDR3 bases are TGTGCCAGCAGCCAGGTTACAGGGGCCAAAAACATTCAGTACTTC. Residues: CASSQVTGAKNIQYF.

The rearrangement uses TRBV28 and TRBJ1-2; tentatively, D is TRBD1 (6 bases). Germline V gene lookup returns CDR1 MDHEN and CDR2 SYDVKM. Between the trimmed V and J ends, which lost 7 bases and 4 bases, there was a span of 19 bases. This CDR3 region has 15 residues. As DNA, the CDR3 is TGTGCCAGCAAGCCCGACGACAGGTTCATCTATGGCTACACCTTC. Protein: CASKPDDRFIYGYTF.

The chain is built from TRBV11-3 and TRBJ1-3; D perhaps matches TRBD1 (5 bases). Per the germline V gene, CDR1 is SGHNT and CDR2 is YENEEA. V was cut by 3 bases and J by 0 bases, with 12 bases left in between. This CDR3 contains 16 residues. The CDR3, as DNA: TGTGCCAGCAGCTTTTTCGACAGACTCTCTGGAAACACCATATATTTT. Protein sequence: CASSFFDRLSGNTIYF.

The J gene is TRBJ2-1, the V gene TRBV27; maybe TRBD2 (5 bases). From germline, CDR1 is MNHEY and CDR2 SMNVEV (reference sequence). The germline V and J ends were trimmed by 6 bases and 0 bases, with 9 bases remaining between them. The CDR3 loop spans 14 amino acids. The CDR3 reads CASRSGSSYNEQFF. The CDR3, as DNA: TGTGCCAGCAGGTCGGGGAGCTCCTACAATGAGCAGTTCTTC.